This T cell receptor (beta chain) was observed in a study of Graves' ophthalmopathy and Graves' hyperthyroidism. Whole-study findings and limits: Clonotypes were expanded in thyroid at above 0.001 frequency, and most also appeared in blood. Its predictions of ophthalmopathy progression gave the model 60% to 71% sensitivity and 72.22% specificity.

This clonotype has at least ten counts. Its cognate antigen is unknown. Investigators amplified TCR beta CDR3 regions from RNA transcripts. First-round RT-PCR relied on HTBI primers, and a second-round multiplex PCR came next. One entry per CDR3 protein, called by TCRdb with MiXCR from the multiplex PCR reads. The table includes around 400,000 distinct CDR3 sequences, 15% to 20% detected once. After removal of 6 bases from V and 7 bases from J, the junction contained 8 bases not matched to a gene. CDR1 MDHEN and CDR2 SYDVKM come from the germline V gene. CDR3 length equals 15 residues. Clinical symptoms, serum thyroxine, TRAb, thyroid ultrasound and orbital computed tomography determined diagnosis. Someone took the PBMCs out of about 9.7 ml of fresh peripheral blood.

This clonotype was obtained from a woman aged 18-29 years with Graves' ophthalmopathy. Sequences were obtained from peripheral blood. V is TRBV28 and J is TRBJ1-6; 8 nucleotides match TRBD1. CDR3 in amino acids: CASRSSDRDNSPLHF. The CDR3 DNA is TGTGCCAGCAGATCCTCGGACAGGGACAATTCACCCCTCCACTTT.